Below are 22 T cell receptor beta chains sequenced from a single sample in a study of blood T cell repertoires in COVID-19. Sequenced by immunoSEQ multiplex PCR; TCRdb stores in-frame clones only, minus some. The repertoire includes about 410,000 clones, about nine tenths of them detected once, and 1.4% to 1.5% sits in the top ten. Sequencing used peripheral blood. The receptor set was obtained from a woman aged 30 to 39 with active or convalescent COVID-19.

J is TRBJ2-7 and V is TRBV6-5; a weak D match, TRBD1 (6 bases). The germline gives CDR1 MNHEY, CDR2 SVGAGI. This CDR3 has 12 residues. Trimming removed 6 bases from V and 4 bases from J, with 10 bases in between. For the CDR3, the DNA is TGTGCCAGCAGCTTACAGGGTTACGAGCAGTACTTC. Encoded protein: CASSLQGYEQYF.

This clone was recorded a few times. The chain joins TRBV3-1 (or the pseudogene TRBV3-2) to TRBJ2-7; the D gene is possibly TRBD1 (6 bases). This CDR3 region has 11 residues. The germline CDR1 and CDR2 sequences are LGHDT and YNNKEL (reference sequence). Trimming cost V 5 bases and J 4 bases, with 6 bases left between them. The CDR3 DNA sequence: TGTGCCAGCAGCACAGGGTACGAGCAGTACTTC. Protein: CASSTGYEQYF.

This chain's CDR3 is CAWSVDQVDEQYF. DNA for the CDR3: TGTGCCTGGAGTGTAGACCAGGTAGACGAGCAGTACTTC. The chain couples TRBV30 to TRBJ2-7; D remains ambiguous. The CDR3 consists of 13 residues. V was pared by 0 bases and J by 5 bases, with 11 bases between. Looked up from germline, CDR1 is GTSNPN and CDR2 is SVGIG (reference sequence). The variable domain in full, with the rest retrieved from reference TRBV30 and TRBJ2-7, is SQTIHQWPATLVQPVGSPLSLECTVEGTSNPNLYWYRQAAGRGLQLLFYSVGIGQISSEVPQNLSASRPQDRQFILSSKKLLLSDSGFYLCAWSVDQVDEQYFGPGTRLTVT.

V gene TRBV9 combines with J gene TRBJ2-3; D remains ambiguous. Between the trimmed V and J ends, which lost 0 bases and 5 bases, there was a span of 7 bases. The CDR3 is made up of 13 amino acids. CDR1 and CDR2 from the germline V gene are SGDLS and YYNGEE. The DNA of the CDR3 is TGTGCCAGCAGCGTAGCTACCGGAGATACGCAGTATTTT. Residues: CASSVATGDTQYF.

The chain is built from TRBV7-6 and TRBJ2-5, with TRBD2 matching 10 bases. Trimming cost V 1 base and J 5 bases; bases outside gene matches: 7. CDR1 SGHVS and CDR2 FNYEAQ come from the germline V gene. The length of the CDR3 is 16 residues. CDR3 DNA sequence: TGTGCCAGCAGCTTAGGGAGCGGGGGGGCCCGGGAGACCCAGTACTTC. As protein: CASSLGSGGARETQYF.

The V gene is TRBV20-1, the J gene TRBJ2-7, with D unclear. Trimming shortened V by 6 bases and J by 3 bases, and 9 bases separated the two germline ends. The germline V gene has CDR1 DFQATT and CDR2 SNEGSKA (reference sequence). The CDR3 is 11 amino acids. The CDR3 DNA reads TGCAGTGCCCCTTCCGGCTACGAGCAGTACTTC. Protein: CSAPSGYEQYF.

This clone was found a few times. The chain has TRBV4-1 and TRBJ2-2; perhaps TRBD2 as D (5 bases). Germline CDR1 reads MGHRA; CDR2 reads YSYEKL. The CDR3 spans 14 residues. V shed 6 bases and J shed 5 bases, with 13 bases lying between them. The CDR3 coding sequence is TGCGCCAGCAGTCTAGCCCAGCGGACCGGGGAGCTGTTTTTT. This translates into CASSLAQRTGELFF.

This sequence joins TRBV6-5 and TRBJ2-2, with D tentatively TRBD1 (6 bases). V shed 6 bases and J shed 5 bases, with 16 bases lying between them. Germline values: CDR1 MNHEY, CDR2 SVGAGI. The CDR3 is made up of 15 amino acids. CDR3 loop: CASRTTRGRTGELFF. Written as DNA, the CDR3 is TGTGCCAGCAGGACGACCAGGGGAAGGACCGGGGAGCTGTTTTTT.

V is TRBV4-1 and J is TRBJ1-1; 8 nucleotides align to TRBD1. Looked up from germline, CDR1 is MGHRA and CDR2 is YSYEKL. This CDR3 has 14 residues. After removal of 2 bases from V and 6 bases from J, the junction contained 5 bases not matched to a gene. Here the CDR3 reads CASSQIQGGAEAFF. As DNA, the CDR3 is TGCGCCAGCAGCCAAATACAGGGGGGCGCTGAAGCTTTCTTT.

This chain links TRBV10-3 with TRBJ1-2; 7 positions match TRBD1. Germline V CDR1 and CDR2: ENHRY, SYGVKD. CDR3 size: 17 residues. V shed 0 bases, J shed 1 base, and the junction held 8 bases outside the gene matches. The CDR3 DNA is TGTGCCATCAGTGAGTCTGCGGGCCAGGGGGATAACTATGGCTACACCTTC. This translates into CAISESAGQGDNYGYTF.

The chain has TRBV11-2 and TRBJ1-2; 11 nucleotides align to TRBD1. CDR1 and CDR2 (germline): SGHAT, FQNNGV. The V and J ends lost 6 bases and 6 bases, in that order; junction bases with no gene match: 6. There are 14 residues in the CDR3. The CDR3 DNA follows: TGTGCCAGCAGTCGCGTGGGACAGGGGGATGGCTACACCTTC. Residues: CASSRVGQGDGYTF.

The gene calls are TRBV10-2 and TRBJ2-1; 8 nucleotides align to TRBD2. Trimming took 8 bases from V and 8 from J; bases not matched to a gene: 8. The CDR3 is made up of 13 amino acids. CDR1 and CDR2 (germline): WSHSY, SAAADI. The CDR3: CASAPAGGDEQFF. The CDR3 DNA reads TGCGCCAGCGCTCCGGCCGGGGGGGATGAGCAGTTCTTC.

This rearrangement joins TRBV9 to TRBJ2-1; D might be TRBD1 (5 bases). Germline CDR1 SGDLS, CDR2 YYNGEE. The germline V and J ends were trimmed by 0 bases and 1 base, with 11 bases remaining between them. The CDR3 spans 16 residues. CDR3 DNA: TGTGCCAGCAGCGTAGTAAGGGGTTCTTCCTACAATGAGCAGTTCTTC. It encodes CASSVVRGSSYNEQFF.

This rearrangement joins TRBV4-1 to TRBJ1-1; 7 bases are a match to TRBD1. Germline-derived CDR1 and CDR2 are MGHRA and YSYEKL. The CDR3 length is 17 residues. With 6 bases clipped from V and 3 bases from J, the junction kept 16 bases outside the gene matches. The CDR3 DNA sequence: TGCGCCAGCAGTCATCCAAAACAGGGGACTTTGGACACTGAAGCTTTCTTT. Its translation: CASSHPKQGTLDTEAFF.

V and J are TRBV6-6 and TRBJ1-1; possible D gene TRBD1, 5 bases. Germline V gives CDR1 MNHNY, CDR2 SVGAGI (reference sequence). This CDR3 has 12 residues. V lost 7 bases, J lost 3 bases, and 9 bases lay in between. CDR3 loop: CASKGAHTEAFF. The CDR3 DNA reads TGTGCCAGCAAAGGGGCCCACACTGAAGCTTTCTTT.

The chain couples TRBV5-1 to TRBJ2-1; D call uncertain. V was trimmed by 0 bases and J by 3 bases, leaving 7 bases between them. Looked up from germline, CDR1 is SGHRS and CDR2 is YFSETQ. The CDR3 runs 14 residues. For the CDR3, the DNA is TGCGCCAGCAGCTTGGGGGCCGACTACAATGAGCAGTTCTTC. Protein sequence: CASSLGADYNEQFF.

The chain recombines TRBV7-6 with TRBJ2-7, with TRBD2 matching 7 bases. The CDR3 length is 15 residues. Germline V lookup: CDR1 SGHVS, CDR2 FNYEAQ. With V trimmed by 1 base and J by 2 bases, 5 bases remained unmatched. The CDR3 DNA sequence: TGTGCCAGCAGCTTAGATGCGGGAGCAACCTACGAGCAGTACTTC. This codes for CASSLDAGATYEQYF.

CDR3 sequence: CASRDTPSLTQYF. CDR3 nucleotide sequence: TGTGCCAGCAGGGACACGCCAAGTCTTACGCAGTATTTT. The rearrangement links TRBV6-5 to TRBJ2-3, with D possibly being TRBD1 (5 bases). Germline CDR1 and CDR2: MNHEY and SVGAGI. The CDR3 sequence is 13 residues long. The V gene lost 6 bases and the J gene lost 8 bases, with 15 bases spanning the gap.

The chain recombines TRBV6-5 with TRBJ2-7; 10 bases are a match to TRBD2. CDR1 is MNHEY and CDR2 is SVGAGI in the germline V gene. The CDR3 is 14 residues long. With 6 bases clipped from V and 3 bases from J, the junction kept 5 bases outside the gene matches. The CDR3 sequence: CASSLAGVLYEQYF. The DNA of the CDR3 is TGTGCCAGCAGCCTAGCGGGAGTACTCTACGAGCAGTACTTC.

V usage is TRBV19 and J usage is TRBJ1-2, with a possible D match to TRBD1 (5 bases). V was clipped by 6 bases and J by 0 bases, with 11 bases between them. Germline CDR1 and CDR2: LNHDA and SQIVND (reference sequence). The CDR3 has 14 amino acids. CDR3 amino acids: CASRSPGTNYGYTF. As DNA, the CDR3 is TGTGCCAGTAGATCCCCAGGGACTAACTATGGCTACACCTTC.

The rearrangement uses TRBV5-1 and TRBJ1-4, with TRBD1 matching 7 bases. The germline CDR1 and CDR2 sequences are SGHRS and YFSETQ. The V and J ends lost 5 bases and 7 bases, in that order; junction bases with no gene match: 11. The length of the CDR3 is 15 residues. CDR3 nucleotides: TGCGCCAGCAGTCCAGATGACAGGGTTGGTGAAAAACTGTTTTTT. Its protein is CASSPDDRVGEKLFF.

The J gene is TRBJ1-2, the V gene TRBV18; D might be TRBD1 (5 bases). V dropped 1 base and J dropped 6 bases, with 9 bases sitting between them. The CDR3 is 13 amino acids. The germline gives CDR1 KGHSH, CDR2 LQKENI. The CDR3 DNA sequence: TGTGCCAGCTCACCACGAGGGACTGATGGCTACACCTTC. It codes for CASSPRGTDGYTF.